This TCR beta chain came from a study of control samples from healthy donors and cancer patients. In this sample, this clone turned up many times. The CDR3 contains 11 residues. The V end was cut by 4 bases, the J end by 6 bases, with 3 bases between. CDR1 is SGHTA and CDR2 is FQGTGA in the germline V gene. Some clones are missing from TCRdb's copy, which holds only in-frame ones; the method was immunoSEQ multiplex PCR. The sample includes approximately 71,000 clones, about nine tenths of them seen just once. The sequence was collected from a man aged 55 to 69 with lung cancer. The sample comprised PBMCs. The V and J genes are TRBV7-3 and TRBJ2-2, with no clear D. As DNA, the CDR3 is TGTGCCAGCAGCTATGCCGGGGAGCTGTTTTTT. This translates into CASSYAGELFF.